This T cell receptor (beta chain) was identified during a study of T cells after yellow fever vaccination. From the 5' RACE reads, TCRdb called clonotypes with MiXCR, one entry per CDR3 protein. The table records about 250,000 distinct CDR3 sequences, about 3.7% of them present only once. This clonotype occurred many times. Trimming pared 6 bases from V and 10 bases from J, leaving 15 bases between. The CDR3 is 13 residues long. This chain uses TRBV12-3 or TRBV12-4 with TRBJ1-4, with D possibly being TRBD1 (6 bases). The source was PBMCs, collected 15 days after the yellow fever booster vaccination. The receptor was isolated from a man between 18 and 35 years old who received the YFV17D yellow fever vaccine. This CDR3 is CASSEGEAPKLFF. Here the CDR3 DNA reads TGTGCCAGCAGCGAGGGGGAGGCCCCAAAACTGTTTTTT.